Following are 5 T cell receptor beta chains from one sample sequenced in a study of T cell repertoires in cytomegalovirus infection. TCRdb ran MiXCR on the reads and lists one entry per CDR3 protein. In the table there are roughly 730,000 distinct CDR3 sequences, around 31% of which are singletons. These receptors' targets are unknown. This specimen consisted of cultured PBMCs, obtained from culture after CMV antigen stimulation. The source is a human donor in good health (CMV status not recorded). Some clones in this sample may be carry-over from other donors' samples.

In its sample, this clonotype was seen a few times. The chain joins TRBV2 to TRBJ2-2; weak D call: TRBD2 (6 bases). This CDR3 region has 18 residues. V lost 9 bases and J 6 bases, leaving 29 bases between the germline ends. Germline V gives CDR1 SNHLY, CDR2 FYNNEI. CDR3 in amino acids: CASREQPRGGGFPGELFF. For the CDR3, the DNA is TGTGCCAGTAGAGAACAACCGCGGGGCGGTGGTTTCCCCGGGGAGCTGTTTTTT.

In this sample, this clonotype turned up a few times. An end of the junction does not agree with germline; a read error may underlie this. The chain combines TRBV5-3 with TRBJ1-2; no definite D call. TRBV5-3 belongs to the ORF category, with a function that is uncertain. CDR3 length: 11 residues. CDR3 bases: TGTGCCAGCAGCTCAGTCTCTGGGTACACCTTC. This sequence encodes CASSSVSGYTF.

The chain carries TRBV19 and TRBJ1-2; 8 nucleotides line up with TRBD1. Germline V lookup: CDR1 LNHDA, CDR2 SQIVND (reference sequence). The CDR3 length is 16 residues. J gave up 6 bases and V 5 bases, and 14 bases lay outside the gene matches. The DNA of the CDR3 is TGTGCCAGTAGTGCCATCGGACAGGGTGAAGAGAATGGCTACACCTTC. Protein sequence: CASSAIGQGEENGYTF.

This chain links TRBV12-3 or TRBV12-4 with TRBJ1-2; perhaps TRBD1 as D (5 bases). This CDR3 comprises 17 residues. Trimming left V 7 bases short and J 1 base short, with 22 bases between. The CDR3 sequence: CASIEPGQAGINYGYTF. The CDR3 bases are TGTGCCAGCATCGAACCGGGGCAGGCAGGCATTAACTATGGCTACACCTTC.

Only a few counts were recorded for this clonotype. This rearrangement joins TRBV7-6 to TRBJ2-3, with TRBD2 identical over 11 bases. Germline V gives CDR1 SGHVS, CDR2 FNYEAQ. The V segment lost 4 bases and the J segment 6 bases; nucleotides outside the gene matches: 9. The length of the CDR3 is 16 residues. CDR3 sequence (DNA): TGTGCCAGCAGCTCTGGGACTAGCGGCCCTTGGGATACGCAGTATTTT. Protein sequence: CASSSGTSGPWDTQYF.